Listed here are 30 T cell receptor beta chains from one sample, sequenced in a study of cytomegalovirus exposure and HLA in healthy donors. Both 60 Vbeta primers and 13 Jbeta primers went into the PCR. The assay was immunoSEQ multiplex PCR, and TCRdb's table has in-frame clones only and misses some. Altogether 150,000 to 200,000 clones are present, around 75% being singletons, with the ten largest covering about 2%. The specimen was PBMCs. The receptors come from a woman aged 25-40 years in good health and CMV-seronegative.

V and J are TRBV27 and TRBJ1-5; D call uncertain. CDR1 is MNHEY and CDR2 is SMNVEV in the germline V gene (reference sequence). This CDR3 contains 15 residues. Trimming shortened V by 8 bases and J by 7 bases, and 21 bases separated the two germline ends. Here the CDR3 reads CASGTSPRRSQPQHF. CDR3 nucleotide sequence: TGTGCCAGCGGCACGTCCCCACGGAGGAGCCAGCCCCAGCATTTT.

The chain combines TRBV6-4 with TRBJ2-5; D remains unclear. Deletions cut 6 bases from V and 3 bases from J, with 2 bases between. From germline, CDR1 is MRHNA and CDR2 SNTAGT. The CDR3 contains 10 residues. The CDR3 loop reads CASSKETQYF. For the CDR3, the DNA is TGTGCCAGCAGCAAAGAGACCCAGTACTTC.

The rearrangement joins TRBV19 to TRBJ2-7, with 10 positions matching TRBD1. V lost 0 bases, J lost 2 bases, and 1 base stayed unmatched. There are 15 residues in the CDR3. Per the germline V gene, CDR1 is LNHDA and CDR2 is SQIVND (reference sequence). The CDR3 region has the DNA TGTGCCAGTAGTATAGAGGGACAGGGGACCTACGAGCAGTACTTC. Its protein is CASSIEGQGTYEQYF.

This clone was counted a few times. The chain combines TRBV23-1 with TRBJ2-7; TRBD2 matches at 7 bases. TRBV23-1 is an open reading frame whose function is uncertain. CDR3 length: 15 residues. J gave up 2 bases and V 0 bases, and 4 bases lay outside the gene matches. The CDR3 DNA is TGCGCCAGCAGTCAATCCGAACGGGAGGCCTACGAGCAGTACTTC. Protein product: CASSQSEREAYEQYF.

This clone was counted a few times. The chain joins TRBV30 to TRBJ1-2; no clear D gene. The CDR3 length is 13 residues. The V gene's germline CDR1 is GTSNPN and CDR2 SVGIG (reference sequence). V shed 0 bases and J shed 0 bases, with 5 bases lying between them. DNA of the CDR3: TGTGCCTGGAGTGTACAAGCTAACTATGGCTACACCTTC. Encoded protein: CAWSVQANYGYTF. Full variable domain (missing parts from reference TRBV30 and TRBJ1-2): SQTIHQWPATLVQPVGSPLSLECTVEGTSNPNLYWYRQAAGRGLQLLFYSVGIGQISSEVPQNLSASRPQDRQFILSSKKLLLSDSGFYLCAWSVQANYGYTFGSGTRLTVV.

The CDR3 region has the DNA TGTGCCAGTCAGGGGGGCCGCGGCCCCCAAGAGACCCAGTACTTC. It codes for CASQGGRGPQETQYF. This sequence joins TRBV6-5 and TRBJ2-5, with D possibly matching TRBD1 (7 bases). Germline lookup yields CDR1 MNHEY and CDR2 SVGAGI. This CDR3 is built from 15 residues. V lost 9 bases, J lost 1 base, and 18 bases lay in between.

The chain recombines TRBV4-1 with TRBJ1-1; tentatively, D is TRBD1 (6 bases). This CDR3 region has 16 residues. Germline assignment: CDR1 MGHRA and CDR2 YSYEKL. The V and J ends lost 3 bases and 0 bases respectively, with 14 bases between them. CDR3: CASSHTQGIVNTEAFF. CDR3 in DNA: TGCGCCAGCAGCCACACGCAGGGGATAGTGAACACTGAAGCTTTCTTT.

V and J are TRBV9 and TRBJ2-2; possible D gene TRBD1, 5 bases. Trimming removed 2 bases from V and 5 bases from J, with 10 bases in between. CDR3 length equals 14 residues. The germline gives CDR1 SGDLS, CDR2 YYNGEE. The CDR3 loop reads CASSVTGLTGELFF. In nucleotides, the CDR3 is TGTGCCAGCAGCGTCACAGGTCTGACCGGGGAGCTGTTTTTT.

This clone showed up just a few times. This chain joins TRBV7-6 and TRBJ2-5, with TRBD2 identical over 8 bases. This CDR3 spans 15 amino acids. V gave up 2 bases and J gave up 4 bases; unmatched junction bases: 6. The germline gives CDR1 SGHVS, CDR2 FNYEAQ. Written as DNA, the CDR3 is TGTGCCAGCAGCTTACCGGGAGGGGGAGGAGAGACCCAGTACTTC. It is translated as CASSLPGGGGETQYF. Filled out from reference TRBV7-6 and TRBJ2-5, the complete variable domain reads GAGVSQSPRYKVTKRGQDVALRCDPISGHVSLYWYRQALGQGPEFLTYFNYEAQQDKSGLPNDRFSAERPEGSISTLTIQRTEQRDSAMYRCASSLPGGGGETQYFGPGTRLLVL.

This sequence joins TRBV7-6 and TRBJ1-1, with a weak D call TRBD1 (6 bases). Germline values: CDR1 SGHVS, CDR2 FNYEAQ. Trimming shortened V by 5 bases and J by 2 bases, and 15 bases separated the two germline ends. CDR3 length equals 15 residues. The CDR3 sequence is CASSPRGALNTEAFF. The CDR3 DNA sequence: TGTGCCAGCAGCCCCCGGGGGGCGCTTAACACTGAAGCTTTCTTT. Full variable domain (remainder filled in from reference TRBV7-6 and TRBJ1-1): GAGVSQSPRYKVTKRGQDVALRCDPISGHVSLYWYRQALGQGPEFLTYFNYEAQQDKSGLPNDRFSAERPEGSISTLTIQRTEQRDSAMYRCASSPRGALNTEAFFGQGTRLTVV.

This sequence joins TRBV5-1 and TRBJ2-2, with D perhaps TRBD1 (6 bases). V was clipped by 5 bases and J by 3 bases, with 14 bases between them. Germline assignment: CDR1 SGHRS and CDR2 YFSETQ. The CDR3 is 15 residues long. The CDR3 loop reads CASRYDRRYTGELFF. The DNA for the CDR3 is TGCGCCAGCAGGTATGACAGGCGATACACCGGGGAGCTGTTTTTT.

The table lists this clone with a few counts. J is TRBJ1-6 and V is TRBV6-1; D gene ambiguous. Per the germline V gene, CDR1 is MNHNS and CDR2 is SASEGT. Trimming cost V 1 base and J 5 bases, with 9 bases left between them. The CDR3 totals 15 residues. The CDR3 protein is CASSEGPGDNSPLHF. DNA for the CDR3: TGTGCCAGCAGTGAAGGACCGGGAGATAATTCACCCCTCCACTTT.

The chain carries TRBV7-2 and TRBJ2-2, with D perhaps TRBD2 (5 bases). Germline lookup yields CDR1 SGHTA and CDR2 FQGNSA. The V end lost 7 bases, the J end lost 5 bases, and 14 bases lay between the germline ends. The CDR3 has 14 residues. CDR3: CASNIGGLTGELFF. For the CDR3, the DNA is TGTGCCAGCAACATAGGAGGCCTGACCGGGGAGCTGTTTTTT.

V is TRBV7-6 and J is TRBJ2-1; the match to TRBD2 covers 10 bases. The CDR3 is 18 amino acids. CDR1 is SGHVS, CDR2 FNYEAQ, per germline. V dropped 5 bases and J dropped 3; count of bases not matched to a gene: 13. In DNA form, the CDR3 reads TGTGCCAGCAGCCCCTCCCCGGCCCGGACTAGCGGCTACAATGAGCAGTTCTTC. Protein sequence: CASSPSPARTSGYNEQFF.

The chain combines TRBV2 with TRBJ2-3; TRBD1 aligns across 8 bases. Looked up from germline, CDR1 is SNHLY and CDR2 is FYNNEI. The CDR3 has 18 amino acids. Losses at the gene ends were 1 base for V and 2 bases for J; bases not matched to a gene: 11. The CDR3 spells CASSEDTGTGRVTDTQYF. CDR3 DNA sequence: TGTGCCAGCAGTGAAGATACGGGGACAGGACGGGTCACAGATACGCAGTATTTT.

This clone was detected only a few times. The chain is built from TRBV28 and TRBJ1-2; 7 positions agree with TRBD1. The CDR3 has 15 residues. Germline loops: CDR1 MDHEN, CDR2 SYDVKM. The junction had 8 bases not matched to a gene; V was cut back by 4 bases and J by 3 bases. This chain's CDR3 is CASSSQGRGHYGYTF. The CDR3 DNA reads TGTGCCAGCAGTTCCCAGGGAAGGGGGCACTATGGCTACACCTTC.

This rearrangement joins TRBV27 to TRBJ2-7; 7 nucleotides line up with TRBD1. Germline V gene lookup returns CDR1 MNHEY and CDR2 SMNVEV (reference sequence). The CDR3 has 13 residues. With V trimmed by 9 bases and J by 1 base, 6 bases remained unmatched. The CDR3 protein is CASRQTGSYEQYF. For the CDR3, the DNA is TGTGCCAGTCGACAGACAGGGTCCTACGAGCAGTACTTC.

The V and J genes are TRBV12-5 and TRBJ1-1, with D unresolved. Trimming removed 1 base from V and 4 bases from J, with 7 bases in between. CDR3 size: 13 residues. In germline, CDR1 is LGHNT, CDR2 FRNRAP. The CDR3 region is CASGLGRGTEAFF. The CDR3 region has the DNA TGTGCTAGTGGTTTGGGCCGGGGCACTGAAGCTTTCTTT. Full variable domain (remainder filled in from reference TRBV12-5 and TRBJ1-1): DARVTQTPRHKVTEMGQEVTMRCQPILGHNTVFWYRQTMMQGLELLAYFRNRAPLDDSGMPKDRFSAEMPDATLATLKIQPSEPRDSAVYFCASGLGRGTEAFFGQGTRLTVV.

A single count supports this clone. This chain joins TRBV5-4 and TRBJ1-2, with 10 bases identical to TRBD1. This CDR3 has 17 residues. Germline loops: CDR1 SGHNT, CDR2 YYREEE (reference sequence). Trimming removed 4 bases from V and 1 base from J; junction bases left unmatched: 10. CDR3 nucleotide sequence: TGTGCCAGCAGCAGGCGACAGGGGGCATTTGGTAACTATGGCTACACCTTC. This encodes CASSRRQGAFGNYGYTF.

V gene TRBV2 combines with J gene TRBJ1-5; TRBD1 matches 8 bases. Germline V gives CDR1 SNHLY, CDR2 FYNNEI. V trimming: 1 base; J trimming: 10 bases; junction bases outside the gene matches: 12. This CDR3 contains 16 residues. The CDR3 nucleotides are TGTGCCAGCAGTGAAGAGGCAGGGGGCATAGTGAAACCCCAGCATTTT. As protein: CASSEEAGGIVKPQHF.

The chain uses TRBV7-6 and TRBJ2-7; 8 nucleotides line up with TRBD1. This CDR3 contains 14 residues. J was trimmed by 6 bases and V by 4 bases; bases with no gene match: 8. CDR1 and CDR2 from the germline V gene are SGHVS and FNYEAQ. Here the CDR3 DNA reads TGTGCCAGCAGCTCATGGACAGGGCGGGGCGAGCAGTACTTC. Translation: CASSSWTGRGEQYF.

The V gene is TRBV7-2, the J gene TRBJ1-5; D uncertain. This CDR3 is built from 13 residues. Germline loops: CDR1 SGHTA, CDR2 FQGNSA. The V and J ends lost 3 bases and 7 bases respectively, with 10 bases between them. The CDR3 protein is CASSLEGGQPQHF. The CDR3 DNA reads TGTGCCAGCAGCTTGGAGGGCGGGCAGCCCCAGCATTTT.

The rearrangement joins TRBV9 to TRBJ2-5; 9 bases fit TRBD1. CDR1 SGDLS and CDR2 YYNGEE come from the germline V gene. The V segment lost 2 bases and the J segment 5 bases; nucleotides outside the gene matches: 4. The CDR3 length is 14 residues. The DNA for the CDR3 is TGTGCCAGCAGCGTCGGGACAGGGTCCGAGACCCAGTACTTC. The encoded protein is CASSVGTGSETQYF.

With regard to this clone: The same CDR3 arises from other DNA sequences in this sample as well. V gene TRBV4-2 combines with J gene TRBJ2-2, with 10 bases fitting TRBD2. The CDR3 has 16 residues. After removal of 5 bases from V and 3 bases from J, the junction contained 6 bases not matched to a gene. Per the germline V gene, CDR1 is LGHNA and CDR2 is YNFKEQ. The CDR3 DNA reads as TGTGCCAGCAGCTCCCTAGCGGGGGAGGACACCGGGGAGCTGTTTTTT. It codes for CASSSLAGEDTGELFF.

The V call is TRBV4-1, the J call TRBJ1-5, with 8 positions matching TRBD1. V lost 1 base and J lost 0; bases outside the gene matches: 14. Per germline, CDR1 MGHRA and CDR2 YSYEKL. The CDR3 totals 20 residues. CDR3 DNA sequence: TGCGCCAGCAGCCAAGGTCTCTCGGGACAGGAGCTTAATAGCAATCAGCCCCAGCATTTT. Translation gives CASSQGLSGQELNSNQPQHF.

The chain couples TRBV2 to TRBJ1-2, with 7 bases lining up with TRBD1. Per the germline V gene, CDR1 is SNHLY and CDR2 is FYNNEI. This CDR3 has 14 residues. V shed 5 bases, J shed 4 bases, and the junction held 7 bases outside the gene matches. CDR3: CASSRDSGGYGYTF. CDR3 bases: TGTGCCAGCAGTCGGGACAGTGGAGGCTATGGCTACACCTTC.

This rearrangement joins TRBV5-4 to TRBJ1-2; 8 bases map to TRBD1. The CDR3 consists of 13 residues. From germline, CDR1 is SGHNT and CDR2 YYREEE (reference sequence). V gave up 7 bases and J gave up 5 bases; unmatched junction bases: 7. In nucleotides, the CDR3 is TGTGCCAGCGGATACAGGGGGGTTTATGGCTACACCTTC. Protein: CASGYRGVYGYTF.

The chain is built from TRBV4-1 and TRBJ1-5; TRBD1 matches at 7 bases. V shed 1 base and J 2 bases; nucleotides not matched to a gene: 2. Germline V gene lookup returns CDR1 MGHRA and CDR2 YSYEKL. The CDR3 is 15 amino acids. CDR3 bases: TGCGCCAGCAGCCAAGGACAGGGCGGCAATCAGCCCCAGCATTTT. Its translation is CASSQGQGGNQPQHF.

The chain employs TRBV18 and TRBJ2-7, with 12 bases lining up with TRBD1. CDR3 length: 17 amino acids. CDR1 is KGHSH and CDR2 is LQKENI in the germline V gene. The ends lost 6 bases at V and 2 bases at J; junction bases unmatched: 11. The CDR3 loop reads CASSHGAGQGATYEQYF. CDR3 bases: TGTGCCAGCTCCCACGGGGCGGGACAGGGGGCGACCTACGAGCAGTACTTC.

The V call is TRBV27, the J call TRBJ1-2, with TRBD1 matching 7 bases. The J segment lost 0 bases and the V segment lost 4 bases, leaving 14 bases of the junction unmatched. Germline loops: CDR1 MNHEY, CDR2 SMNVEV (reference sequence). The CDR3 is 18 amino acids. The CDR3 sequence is CASSSRSPGQRPNYGYTF. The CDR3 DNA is TGTGCCAGCAGTTCCCGGAGCCCGGGACAGCGTCCTAACTATGGCTACACCTTC.